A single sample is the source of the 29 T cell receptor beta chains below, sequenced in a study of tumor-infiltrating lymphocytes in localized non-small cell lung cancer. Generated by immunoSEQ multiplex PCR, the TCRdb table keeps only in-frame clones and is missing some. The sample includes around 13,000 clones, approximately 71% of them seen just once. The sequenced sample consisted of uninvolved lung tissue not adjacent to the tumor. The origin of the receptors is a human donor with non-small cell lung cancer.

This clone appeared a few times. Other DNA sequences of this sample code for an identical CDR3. CDR3 coding DNA: TGCGCCAGCAGCCCCGGCTCCTACAATGAGCAGTTCTTC. Translation: CASSPGSYNEQFF. The rearrangement joins TRBV5-1 to TRBJ2-1, with D unresolved. CDR3 size: 13 residues. Looked up from germline, CDR1 is SGHRS and CDR2 is YFSETQ. V shed 4 bases and J shed 0 bases, with 5 bases lying between them.

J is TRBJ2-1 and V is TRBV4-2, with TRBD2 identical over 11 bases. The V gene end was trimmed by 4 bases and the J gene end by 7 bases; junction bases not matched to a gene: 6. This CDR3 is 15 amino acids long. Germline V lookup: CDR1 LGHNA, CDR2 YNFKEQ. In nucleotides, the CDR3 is TGTGCCAGCAGCCCGGGAACTAGCGGGGGTAATGAGCAGTTCTTC. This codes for CASSPGTSGGNEQFF.

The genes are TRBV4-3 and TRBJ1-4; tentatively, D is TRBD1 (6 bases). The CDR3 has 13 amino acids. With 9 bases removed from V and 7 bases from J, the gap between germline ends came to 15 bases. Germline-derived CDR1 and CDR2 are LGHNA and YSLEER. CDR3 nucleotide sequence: TGCGCCAGTCAGAAACAGGGAACTGAAAAACTGTTTTTT. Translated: CASQKQGTEKLFF.

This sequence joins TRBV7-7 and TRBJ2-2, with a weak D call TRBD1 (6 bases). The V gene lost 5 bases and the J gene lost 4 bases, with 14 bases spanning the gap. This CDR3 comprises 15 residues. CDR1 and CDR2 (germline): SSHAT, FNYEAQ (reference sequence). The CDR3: CASSNFRGSTGELFF. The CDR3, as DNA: TGTGCCAGCAGCAACTTCAGGGGTTCCACCGGGGAGCTGTTTTTT.

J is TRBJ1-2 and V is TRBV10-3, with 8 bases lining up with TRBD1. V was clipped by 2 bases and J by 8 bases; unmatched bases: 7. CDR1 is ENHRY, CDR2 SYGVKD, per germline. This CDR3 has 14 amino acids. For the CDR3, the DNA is TGTGCCATCAGTGAGGGACAGGGATTGAGCGGCTACACCTTC. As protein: CAISEGQGLSGYTF.

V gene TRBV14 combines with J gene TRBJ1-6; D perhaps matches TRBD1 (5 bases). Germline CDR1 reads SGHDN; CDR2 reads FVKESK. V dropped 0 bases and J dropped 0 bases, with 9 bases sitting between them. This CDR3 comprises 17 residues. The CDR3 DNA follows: TGTGCCAGCAGCCAAGATGTTGGGACCTCCTATAATTCACCCCTCCACTTT. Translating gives CASSQDVGTSYNSPLHF.

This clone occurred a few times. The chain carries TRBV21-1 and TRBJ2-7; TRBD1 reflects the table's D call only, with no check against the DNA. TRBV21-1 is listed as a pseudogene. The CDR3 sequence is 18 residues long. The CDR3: CASSKRELIQVPSYEQYV. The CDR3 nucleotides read TGTGCCAGCAGCAAAAGAGAGCTGATACAGGTCCCCTCCTACGAGCAGTACGTC.

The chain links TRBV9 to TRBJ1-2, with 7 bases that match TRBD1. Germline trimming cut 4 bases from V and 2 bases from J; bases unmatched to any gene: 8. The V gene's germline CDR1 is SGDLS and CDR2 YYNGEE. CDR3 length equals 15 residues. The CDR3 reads CASSPRDSYNYGYTF. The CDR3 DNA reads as TGTGCCAGCAGCCCTCGGGACAGCTACAACTATGGCTACACCTTC.

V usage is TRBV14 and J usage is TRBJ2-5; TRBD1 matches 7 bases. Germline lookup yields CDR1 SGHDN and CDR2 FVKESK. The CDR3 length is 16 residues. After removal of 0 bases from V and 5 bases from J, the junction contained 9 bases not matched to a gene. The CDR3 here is CASSQERQGVGETQYF. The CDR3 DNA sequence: TGTGCCAGCAGCCAAGAAAGACAGGGTGTTGGGGAGACCCAGTACTTC.

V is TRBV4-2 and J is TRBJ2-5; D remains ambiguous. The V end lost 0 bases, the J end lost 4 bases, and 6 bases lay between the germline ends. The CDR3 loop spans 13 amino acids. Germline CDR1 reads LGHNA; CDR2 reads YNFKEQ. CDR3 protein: CASSQDPGETQYF. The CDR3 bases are TGTGCCAGCAGCCAAGATCCGGGAGAGACCCAGTACTTC.

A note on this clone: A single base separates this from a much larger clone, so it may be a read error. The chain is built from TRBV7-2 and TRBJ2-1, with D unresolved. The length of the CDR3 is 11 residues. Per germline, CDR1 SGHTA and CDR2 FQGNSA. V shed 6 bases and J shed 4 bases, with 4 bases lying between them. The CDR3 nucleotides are TGTGCCAGCAGGGGTTACAATGAGCAGTTCTTC. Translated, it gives CASRGYNEQFF.

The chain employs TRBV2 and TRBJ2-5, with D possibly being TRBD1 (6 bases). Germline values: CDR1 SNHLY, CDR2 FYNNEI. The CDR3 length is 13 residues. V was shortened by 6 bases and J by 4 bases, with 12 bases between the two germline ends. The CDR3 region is CASRTMTGETQYF. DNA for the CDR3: TGTGCCAGCAGGACGATGACAGGAGAGACCCAGTACTTC.

The DNA for the CDR3 is TGTGCCAGCAGGACGAACAGGGTCTATGGCTACACCTTC. This gives the protein CASRTNRVYGYTF. The rearrangement joins TRBV6-5 to TRBJ1-2; D might be TRBD1 (6 bases). Germline V gene data show CDR1 as MNHEY and CDR2 as SVGAGI. The V and J ends lost 6 bases and 4 bases respectively, with 12 bases between them. This CDR3 has 13 residues.

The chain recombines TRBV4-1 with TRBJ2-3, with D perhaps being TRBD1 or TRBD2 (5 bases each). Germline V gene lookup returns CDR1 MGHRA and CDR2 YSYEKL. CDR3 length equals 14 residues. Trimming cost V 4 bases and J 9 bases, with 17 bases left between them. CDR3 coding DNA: TGCGCCAGCAGCCTTAACACCGGGGCCCCGACGCAGTATTTT. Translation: CASSLNTGAPTQYF.

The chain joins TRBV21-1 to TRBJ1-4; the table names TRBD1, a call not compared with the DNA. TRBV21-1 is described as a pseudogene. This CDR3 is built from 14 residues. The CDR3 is CASSKAGGNGKLFF. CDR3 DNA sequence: TGTGCCAGCAGCAAGGCAGGGGGCAATGGCAAACTGTTTTTT.

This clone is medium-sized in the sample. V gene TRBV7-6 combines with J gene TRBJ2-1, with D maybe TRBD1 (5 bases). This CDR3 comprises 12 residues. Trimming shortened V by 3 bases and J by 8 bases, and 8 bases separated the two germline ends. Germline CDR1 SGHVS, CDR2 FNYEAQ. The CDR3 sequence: CASSLGHDEQFF. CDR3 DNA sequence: TGTGCCAGCAGCTTGGGGCATGATGAGCAGTTCTTC.

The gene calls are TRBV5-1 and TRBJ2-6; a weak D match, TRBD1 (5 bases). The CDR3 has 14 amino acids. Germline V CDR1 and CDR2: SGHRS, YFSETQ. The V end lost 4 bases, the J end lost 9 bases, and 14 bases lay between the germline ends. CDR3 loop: CASSAQGTVNVLTF. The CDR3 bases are TGCGCCAGCAGCGCTCAGGGAACTGTCAACGTCCTGACTTTC.

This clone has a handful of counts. CDR3 sequence: CASSQYLGQGGYEQYF. CDR3 DNA sequence: TGCGCCAGCAGCCAATACCTTGGGCAGGGAGGCTACGAGCAGTACTTC. This rearrangement joins TRBV4-3 to TRBJ2-7; perhaps TRBD2 as D (6 bases). From germline, CDR1 is LGHNA and CDR2 YSLEER. CDR3 length: 16 amino acids. V was shortened by 2 bases and J by 3 bases, with 17 bases between the two germline ends.

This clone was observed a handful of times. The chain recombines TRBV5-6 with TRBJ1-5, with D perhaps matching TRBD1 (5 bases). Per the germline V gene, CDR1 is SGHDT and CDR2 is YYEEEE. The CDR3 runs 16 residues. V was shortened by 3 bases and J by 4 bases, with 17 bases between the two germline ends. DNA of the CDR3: TGTGCCAGCAGCTGGGGCCCAGGGCCGATGAATCAGCCCCAGCATTTT. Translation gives CASSWGPGPMNQPQHF.

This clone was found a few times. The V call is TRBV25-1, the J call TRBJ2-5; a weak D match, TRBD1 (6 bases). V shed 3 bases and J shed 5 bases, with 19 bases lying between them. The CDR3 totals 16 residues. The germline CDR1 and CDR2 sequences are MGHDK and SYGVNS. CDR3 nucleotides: TGTGCCAGCAGTGATCCCGACCGACAGGCACGGGAGACCCAGTACTTC. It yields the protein CASSDPDRQARETQYF.

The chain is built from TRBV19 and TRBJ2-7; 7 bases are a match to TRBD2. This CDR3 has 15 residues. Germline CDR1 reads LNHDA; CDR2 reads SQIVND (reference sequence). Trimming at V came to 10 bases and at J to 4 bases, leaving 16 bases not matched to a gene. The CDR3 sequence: CATGSGGVSWYEQYF. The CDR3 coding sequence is TGTGCCACCGGATCGGGGGGAGTATCATGGTACGAGCAGTACTTC.

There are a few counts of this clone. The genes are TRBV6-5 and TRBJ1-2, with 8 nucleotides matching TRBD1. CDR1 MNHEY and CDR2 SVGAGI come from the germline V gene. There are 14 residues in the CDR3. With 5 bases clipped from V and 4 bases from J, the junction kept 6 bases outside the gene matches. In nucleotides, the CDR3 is TGTGCCAGCAGTGAGGGACAGGCACCCTATGGCTACACCTTC. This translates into CASSEGQAPYGYTF.

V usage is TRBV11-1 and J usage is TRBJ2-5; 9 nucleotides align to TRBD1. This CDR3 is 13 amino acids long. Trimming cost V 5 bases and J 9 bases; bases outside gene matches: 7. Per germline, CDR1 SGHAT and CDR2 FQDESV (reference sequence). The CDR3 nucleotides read TGTGCCAGCAGCCCGGGACAGGGTAGGTCCCAGTACTTC. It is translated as CASSPGQGRSQYF.

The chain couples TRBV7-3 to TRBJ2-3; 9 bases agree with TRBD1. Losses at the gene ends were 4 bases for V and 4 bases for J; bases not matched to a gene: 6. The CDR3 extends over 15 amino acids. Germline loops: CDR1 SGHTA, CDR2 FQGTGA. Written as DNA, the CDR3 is TGTGCCAGCAGCTCACAGGGGGCGAGTTCAGATACGCAGTATTTT. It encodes CASSSQGASSDTQYF.

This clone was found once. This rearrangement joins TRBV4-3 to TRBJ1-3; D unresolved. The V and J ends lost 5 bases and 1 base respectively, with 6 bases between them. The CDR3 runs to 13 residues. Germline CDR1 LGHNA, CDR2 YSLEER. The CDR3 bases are TGCGCCAGCAGCTCTGGATCTGGAAACACCATATATTTT. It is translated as CASSSGSGNTIYF.

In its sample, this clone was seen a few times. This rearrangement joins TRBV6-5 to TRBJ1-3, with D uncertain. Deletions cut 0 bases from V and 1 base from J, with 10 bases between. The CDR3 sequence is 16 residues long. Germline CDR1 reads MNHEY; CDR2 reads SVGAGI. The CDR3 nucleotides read TGTGCCAGCAGTTACTCCTCTCCCTTTTCTGGAAACACCATATATTTT. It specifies CASSYSSPFSGNTIYF.

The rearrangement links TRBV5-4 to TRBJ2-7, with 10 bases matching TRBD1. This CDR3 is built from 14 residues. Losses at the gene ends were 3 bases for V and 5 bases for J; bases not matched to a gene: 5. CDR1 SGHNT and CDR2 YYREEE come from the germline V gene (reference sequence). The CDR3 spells CASSYRDRGHEQYV. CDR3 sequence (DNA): TGTGCCAGCAGCTACCGGGACAGGGGCCACGAGCAGTACGTC.

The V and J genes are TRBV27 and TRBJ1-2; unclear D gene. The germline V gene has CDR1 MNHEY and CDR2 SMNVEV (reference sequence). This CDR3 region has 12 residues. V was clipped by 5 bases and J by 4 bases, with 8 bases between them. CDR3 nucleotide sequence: TGTGCCAGCAGTGATACGGGCTATGGCTACACCTTC. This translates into CASSDTGYGYTF.

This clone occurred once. CDR3 in amino acids: CASSFPGDEKLFF. CDR3 in DNA: TGTGCCAGCAGCTTCCCCGGGGACGAAAAACTGTTTTTT. The V and J genes are TRBV7-2 and TRBJ1-4, with D maybe TRBD1 (5 bases). Germline V gene lookup returns CDR1 SGHTA and CDR2 FQGNSA. CDR3 length equals 13 residues. Trimming left V 3 bases short and J 8 bases short, with 10 bases between.